This T cell receptor beta chain came from a study of blood T cells in healthy people across ages. It was with a sample-barcoded 5' primer and a J-beta primer mix that a second PCR of about 7 to 12 cycles was run. TCRdb re-called the 5' RACE reads through MiXCR, storing one row per CDR3 protein. Among 730,000 or so distinct CDR3 sequences listed, around 38% were seen once. Germline V gene data show CDR1 as MNHEY and CDR2 as SVGAGI. The CDR3 runs 13 residues. V dropped 6 bases and J dropped 4; count of bases not matched to a gene: 4. This clonotype has only a few counts. Sequencing used blood. This TCR came from an elderly man in good health. The V call is TRBV6-5, the J call TRBJ1-1; 8 bases align to TRBD1. This chain's CDR3 is CASRPDRGTEAFF. The CDR3 coding sequence is TGTGCCAGCAGACCCGACAGGGGCACTGAAGCTTTCTTT.